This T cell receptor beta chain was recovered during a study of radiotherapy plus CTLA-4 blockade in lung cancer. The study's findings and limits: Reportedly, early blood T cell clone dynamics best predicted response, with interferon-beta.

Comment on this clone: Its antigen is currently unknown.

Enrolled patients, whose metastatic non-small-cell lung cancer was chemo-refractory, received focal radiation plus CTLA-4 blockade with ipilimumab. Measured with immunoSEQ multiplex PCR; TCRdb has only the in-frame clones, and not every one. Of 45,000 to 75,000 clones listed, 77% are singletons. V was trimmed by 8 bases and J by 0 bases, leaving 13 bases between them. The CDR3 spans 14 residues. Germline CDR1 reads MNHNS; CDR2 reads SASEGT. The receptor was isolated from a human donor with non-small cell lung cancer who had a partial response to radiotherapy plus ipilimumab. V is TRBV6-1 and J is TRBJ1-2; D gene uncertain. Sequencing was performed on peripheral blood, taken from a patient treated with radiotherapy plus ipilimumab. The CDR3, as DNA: TGTGCCAGCCGACTATCGGCGGCTAACTATGGCTACACCTTC. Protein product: CASRLSAANYGYTF.